This T cell receptor (beta chain) came from a study of blood T cell repertoires in COVID-19. Across the whole study: The United States, Italy and Spain supplied acute and convalescent COVID-19 samples. PBMCs, B-cell-depleted T cells, or T cells were the source of the cDNA or gDNA that made up the material.

The CDR3 is 22 amino acids. In germline, CDR1 is LGHDT, CDR2 YNNKEL (reference sequence). Trimming removed 2 bases from V and 2 bases from J; junction bases left unmatched: 23. Authors' data handling: Amplified reference gene primers provided the basis for estimating nucleated cell counts. Some clones are missing from TCRdb's copy, which holds only in-frame ones; the method was immunoSEQ multiplex PCR. Clone size and V and J calls were adopted from that table, with D and trimming inferred from the DNA. The sample consists of around 260,000 clones, about 85% of them appearing once. Source material: peripheral blood. The source of this sequence is a human donor in a cohort sampled during active COVID-19. V usage is TRBV3-1 (or the pseudogene TRBV3-2) and J usage is TRBJ2-5; 10 bases fit TRBD2. The CDR3 DNA follows: TGTGCCAGCAGCCAATTTCGGCTAGCGGGAGCTACGTTCGAAGGGGCACAAGAGACCCAGTACTTC. Translation gives CASSQFRLAGATFEGAQETQYF.